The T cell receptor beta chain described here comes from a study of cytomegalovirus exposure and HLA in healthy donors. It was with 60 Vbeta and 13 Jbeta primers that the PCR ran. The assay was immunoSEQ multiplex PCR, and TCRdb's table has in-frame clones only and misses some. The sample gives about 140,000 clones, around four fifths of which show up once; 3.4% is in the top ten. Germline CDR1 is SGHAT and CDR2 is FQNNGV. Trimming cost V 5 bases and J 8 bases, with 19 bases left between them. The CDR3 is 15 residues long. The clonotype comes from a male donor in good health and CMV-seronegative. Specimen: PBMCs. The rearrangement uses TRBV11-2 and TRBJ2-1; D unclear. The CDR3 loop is CASSTSASEFDEQFF. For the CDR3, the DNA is TGTGCCAGCAGCACGTCTGCATCCGAGTTCGATGAGCAGTTCTTC. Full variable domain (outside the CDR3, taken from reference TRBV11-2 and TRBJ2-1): EAGVAQSPRYKIIEKRQSVAFWCNPISGHATLYWYQQILGQGPKLLIQFQNNGVVDDSQLPKDRFSAERLKGVDSTLKIQPAKLEDSAVYLCASSTSASEFDEQFFGPGTRLTVL.